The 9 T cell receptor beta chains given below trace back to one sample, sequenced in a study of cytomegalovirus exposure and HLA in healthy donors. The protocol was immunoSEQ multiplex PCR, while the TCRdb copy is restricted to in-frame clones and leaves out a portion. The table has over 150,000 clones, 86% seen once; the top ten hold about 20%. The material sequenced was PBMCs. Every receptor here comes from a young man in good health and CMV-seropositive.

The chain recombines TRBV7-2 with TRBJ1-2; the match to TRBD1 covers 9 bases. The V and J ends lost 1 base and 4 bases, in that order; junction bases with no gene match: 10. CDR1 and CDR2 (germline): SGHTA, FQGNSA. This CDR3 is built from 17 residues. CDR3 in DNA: TGTGCCAGCAGCTTAGTGGTCGGGACAGGGCTCGCCTATGGCTACACCTTC. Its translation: CASSLVVGTGLAYGYTF.

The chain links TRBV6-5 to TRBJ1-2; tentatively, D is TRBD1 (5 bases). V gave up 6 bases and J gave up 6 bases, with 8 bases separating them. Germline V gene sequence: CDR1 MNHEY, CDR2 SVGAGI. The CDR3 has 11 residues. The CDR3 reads CASSRVNGYTF. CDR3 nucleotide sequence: TGTGCCAGCAGCAGGGTGAATGGCTACACCTTC.

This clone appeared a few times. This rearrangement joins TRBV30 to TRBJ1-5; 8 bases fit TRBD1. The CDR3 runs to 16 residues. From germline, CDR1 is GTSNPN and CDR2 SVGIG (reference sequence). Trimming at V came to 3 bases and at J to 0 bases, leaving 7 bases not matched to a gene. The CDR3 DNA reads TGTGCCTGGAGCTCGGGACAGGCTGTTAGCAATCAGCCCCAGCATTTT. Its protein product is CAWSSGQAVSNQPQHF.

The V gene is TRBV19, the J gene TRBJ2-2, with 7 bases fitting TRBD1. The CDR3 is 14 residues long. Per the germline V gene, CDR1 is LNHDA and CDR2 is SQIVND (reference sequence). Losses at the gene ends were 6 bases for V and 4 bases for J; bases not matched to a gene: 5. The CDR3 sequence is CASSLTGSTGELFF. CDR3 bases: TGTGCCAGTAGCCTGACAGGGAGCACCGGGGAGCTGTTTTTT.

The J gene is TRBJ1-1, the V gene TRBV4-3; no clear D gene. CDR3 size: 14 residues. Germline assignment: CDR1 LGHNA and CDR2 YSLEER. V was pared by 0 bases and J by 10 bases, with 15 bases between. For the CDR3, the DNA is TGCGCCAGCAGCCAAGAACTAAAGTTGGTGGGAGCTTTCTTT. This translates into CASSQELKLVGAFF.

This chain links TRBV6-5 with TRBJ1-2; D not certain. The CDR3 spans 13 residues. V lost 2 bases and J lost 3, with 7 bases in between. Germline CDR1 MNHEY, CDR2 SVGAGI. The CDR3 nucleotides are TGTGCCAGCAGTTACGACGGAGACTATGGCTACACCTTC. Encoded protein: CASSYDGDYGYTF.

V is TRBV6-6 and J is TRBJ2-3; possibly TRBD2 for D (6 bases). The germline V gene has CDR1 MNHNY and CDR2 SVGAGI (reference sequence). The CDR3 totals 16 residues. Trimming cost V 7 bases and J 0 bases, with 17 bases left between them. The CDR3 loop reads CASKKGPGTSTDTQYF. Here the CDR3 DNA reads TGTGCCAGCAAGAAGGGCCCAGGGACTAGCACAGATACGCAGTATTTT.

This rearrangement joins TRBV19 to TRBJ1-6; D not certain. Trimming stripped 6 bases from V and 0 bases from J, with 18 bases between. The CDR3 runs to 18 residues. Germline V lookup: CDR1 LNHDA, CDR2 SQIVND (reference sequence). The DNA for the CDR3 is TGTGCCAGTAGCTTACAGTACAGCTTAAGCTCCTATAATTCACCCCTCCACTTT. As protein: CASSLQYSLSSYNSPLHF.

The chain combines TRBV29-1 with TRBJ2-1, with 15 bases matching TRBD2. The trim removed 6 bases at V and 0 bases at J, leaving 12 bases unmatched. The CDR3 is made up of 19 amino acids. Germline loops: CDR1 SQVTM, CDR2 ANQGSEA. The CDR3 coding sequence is TGCAGCGTAGGCCGTAGGGGGACTAGCGGGAGGAGCTCCTACAATGAGCAGTTCTTC. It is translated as CSVGRRGTSGRSSYNEQFF.